This TCR beta chain was found in a study of T cells after yellow fever vaccination. The wider study: With SMART-Seq v4 Ultra Low Input, the fractions containing low cell numbers were prepared.

Template switching with 5'RACE generated the TCR cDNA and added a universal primer site and UMIs. TCRdb called the 5' RACE reads again in MiXCR, with one record for every CDR3 protein. The table shows roughly 250,000 distinct CDR3 sequences, with 10% to 15% occurring only once. This clonotype has ten or more counts. Its antigen remains unidentified. Points from the study as a whole: Across the CD4 and CD8 compartments, a small share of clonotypes was present in both. Once the booster was given, most primary-vaccination clones reappeared, at about 97% for CD4 and 85% to 90% for CD8.

Sequencing was performed on CD4+ T cells sorted from PBMCs, taken 45 days after the yellow fever booster vaccination. This sequence originates from a man younger than 45 who received the YFV17D yellow fever vaccine.

In nucleotides, the CDR3 is TGTGCCAGCAGCCCCCAAGATACGCAGTATTTT. Translating gives CASSPQDTQYF. The chain links TRBV6-6 to TRBJ2-3; D is undetermined. Germline loops: CDR1 MNHNY, CDR2 SVGAGI (reference sequence). V lost 6 bases and J 5 bases, leaving 6 bases between the germline ends. The CDR3 has 11 residues.